Below, 12 T cell receptor beta chains from the same sample are listed, as sequenced in a study of blood T cell repertoires in COVID-19. TCRdb's copy holds only in-frame clones and misses some; the assay was immunoSEQ multiplex PCR. Of tens of thousands of clones detected, about nine tenths appear once; the ten largest clones hold around 0.77%. Sequencing was done on a sample of peripheral blood. All receptors derive from a woman of 80 years or more with acute or convalescent COVID-19.

The chain combines TRBV2 with TRBJ1-2; D remains ambiguous. Germline CDR1 and CDR2: SNHLY and FYNNEI. There are 13 residues in the CDR3. V shed 2 bases and J shed 3 bases, with 7 bases lying between them. In DNA, the CDR3 is TGTGCCAGCAGTGAACAGGTTCACTATGGCTACACCTTC. It yields the protein CASSEQVHYGYTF.

V usage is TRBV14 and J usage is TRBJ2-7, with TRBD1 matching over 9 bases. The CDR3 covers 15 residues. Trimming removed 3 bases from V and 2 bases from J; junction bases left unmatched: 5. Germline V gene sequence: CDR1 SGHDN, CDR2 FVKESK. The CDR3 spells CASSQTGQGPYEQYF. The CDR3, as DNA: TGTGCCAGCAGCCAGACGGGACAGGGTCCCTACGAGCAGTACTTC.

The chain employs TRBV7-9 and TRBJ1-2; D is undetermined. Per germline, CDR1 SEHNR and CDR2 FQNEAQ (reference sequence). There are 15 residues in the CDR3. V was shortened by 0 bases and J by 0 bases, with 8 bases between the two germline ends. DNA of the CDR3: TGTGCCAGCAGCTTAGCGAACAGTGCTAACTATGGCTACACCTTC. Translation: CASSLANSANYGYTF.

Points on this clone: This sample also contains other DNA sequences that code for the same CDR3. The chain has TRBV5-1 and TRBJ1-2; 7 positions match TRBD1. The CDR3 runs 14 residues. Trimming cost V 0 bases and J 3 bases; bases outside gene matches: 2. Per germline, CDR1 SGHRS and CDR2 YFSETQ. In nucleotides, the CDR3 is TGCGCCAGCAGCTTGGGACAGGGTGACTATGGCTACACCTTC. Translated, it gives CASSLGQGDYGYTF.

The rearrangement uses TRBV18 and TRBJ2-1; D is possibly TRBD2 (6 bases). Germline V lookup: CDR1 KGHSH, CDR2 LQKENI. V lost 2 bases and J 6 bases, leaving 11 bases between the germline ends. The CDR3 has 14 residues. The CDR3 sequence: CASSPASESNEQFF. In DNA, the CDR3 is TGTGCCAGCTCACCAGCTAGCGAGAGCAATGAGCAGTTCTTC.

This chain connects TRBV19 to TRBJ1-5; 8 bases map to TRBD1. The CDR3 length is 12 residues. Germline V gene sequence: CDR1 LNHDA, CDR2 SQIVND (reference sequence). After removal of 10 bases from V and 4 bases from J, the junction contained 3 bases not matched to a gene. This CDR3 reads CATRQGNQPQHF. Here the CDR3 DNA reads TGTGCCACCAGACAGGGGAATCAGCCCCAGCATTTT.

The rearrangement joins TRBV6-1 to TRBJ1-5, with D tentatively TRBD1 (5 bases). From germline, CDR1 is MNHNS and CDR2 SASEGT. The V end was cut by 7 bases, the J end by 0 bases, with 10 bases between. CDR3 length equals 14 residues. The CDR3 loop reads CASNGGSSNQPQHF. The CDR3 bases are TGTGCCAGCAATGGGGGGAGTAGCAATCAGCCCCAGCATTTT.

This clone was recorded once. The junction shows a germline mismatch at one end, possibly a read error. The chain combines TRBV2 with TRBJ2-1; tentatively, D is TRBD2 (6 bases). Germline CDR1 is SNHLY and CDR2 is FYNNEI. The CDR3 spans 14 residues. The CDR3 protein is CASLIRDSHNEQFF. CDR3 in DNA: TGTGCCAGCTTGATACGGGACTCCCACAATGAGCAGTTCTTC.

CDR3 bases: TGTGCCAGTAGTATAGCCGGGACAGGGTCTGTGATCGAGCAGTACTTC. Translating gives CASSIAGTGSVIEQYF. This chain connects TRBV19 to TRBJ2-7; 9 bases match TRBD1. V shed 1 base, J shed 6 bases, and the junction held 10 bases outside the gene matches. The germline V gene has CDR1 LNHDA and CDR2 SQIVND (reference sequence). CDR3 length: 16 amino acids.

The chain has TRBV5-1 and TRBJ2-7; tentatively, D is TRBD1 (6 bases). Germline lookup yields CDR1 SGHRS and CDR2 YFSETQ. V lost 1 base and J 5 bases, leaving 7 bases between the germline ends. The CDR3 runs to 12 residues. The CDR3 DNA follows: TGCGCCAGCAGCTTGACAGGGAACGAGCAGTACTTC. Translation gives CASSLTGNEQYF.

The chain links TRBV4-3 to TRBJ1-2; D not certain. V lost 0 bases and J lost 4, with 9 bases in between. Germline-derived CDR1 and CDR2 are LGHNA and YSLEER. The CDR3 sequence is 14 residues long. This chain's CDR3 is CASSQDKTLYGYTF. Written as DNA, the CDR3 is TGCGCCAGCAGCCAAGATAAGACTCTCTATGGCTACACCTTC.

V usage is TRBV19 and J usage is TRBJ1-6; 7 positions agree with TRBD1. CDR3 length equals 15 residues. Germline V CDR1 and CDR2: LNHDA, SQIVND (reference sequence). V lost 9 bases and J lost 10; bases outside the gene matches: 15. This CDR3 reads CASALPGQLGSPLHF. The CDR3 DNA is TGTGCCAGCGCCTTACCGGGACAGCTAGGCTCACCCCTCCACTTT.